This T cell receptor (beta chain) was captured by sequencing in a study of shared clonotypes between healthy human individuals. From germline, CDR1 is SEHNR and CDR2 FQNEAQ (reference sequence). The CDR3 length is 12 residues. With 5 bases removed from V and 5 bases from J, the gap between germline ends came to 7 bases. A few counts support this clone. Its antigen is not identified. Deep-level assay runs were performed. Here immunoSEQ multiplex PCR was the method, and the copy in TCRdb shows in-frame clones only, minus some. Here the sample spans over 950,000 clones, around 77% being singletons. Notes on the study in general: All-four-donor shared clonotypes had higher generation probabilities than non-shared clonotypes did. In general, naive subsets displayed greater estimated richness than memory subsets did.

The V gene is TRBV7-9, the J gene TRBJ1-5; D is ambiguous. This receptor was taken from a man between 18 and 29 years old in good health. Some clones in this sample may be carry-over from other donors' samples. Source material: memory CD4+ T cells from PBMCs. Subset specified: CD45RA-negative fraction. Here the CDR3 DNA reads TGTGCCAGCAGCCCGAAGGATCAGCCCCAGCATTTT. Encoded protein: CASSPKDQPQHF.